Here is one T cell receptor (beta chain) with its context. Its antigen specificity is not known. The record has no base qualities; no much larger clone is one base away. This sample is part of a study of blood T cell repertoires in COVID-19 (dated by TCRdb to 2018 to 2020). Regarding the study in general: Collaborator samples came from the United States, Italy and Spain and covered acute and convalescent phases of COVID-19. Deeply sampled blood TCRbeta repertoires from subjects exposed to, actively infected with, or recovered from COVID-19 were included in the dataset. The prospective study material was composed of cDNA or gDNA derived from T cells, B-cell-depleted T cells, or PBMCs. Sample metadata almost always included a de-identified subject ID, COVID-19 status, age in years and sex. The repertoires were made available in a free public database intended to serve as a resource for research on the immune response to SARS-CoV-2. Where available, HLA class I and class II types were taken from metadata supplied by the sample provider and were not determined by assay-based typing. The samples were drawn from the first 160 participants of the ongoing ImmuneRACE study and from 950 to 1,500 subjects provided by 6 global collaborators. General conclusions and limits of the study: The amount of clinical and demographic metadata varied by source and participant and was provided uncurated.

Participants in the prospective study were enrolled through a virtual design, were aged roughly 18 to 95 years, and lived in 24 United States geographic areas. Cohort assignment in the prospective study relied on participant-reported clinical history from a screening survey and a study questionnaire. Recovered participants in ImmuneRACE Cohort 3 were defined by two consecutive negative NP/OP PCR tests, clearance by a healthcare professional, or resolution of symptoms. In the prospective study, whole blood, serum and a nasopharyngeal or oropharyngeal swab were collected from each participant by mobile phlebotomists. Additional blood draws and questionnaires over an approximately 2-month period could optionally be provided by prospective study participants. Before DNA extraction, blood samples from the prospective study were shipped at room temperature or frozen. TCRbeta CDR3 regions were amplified from genomic DNA using the immunoSEQ Assay, a bias-controlled multiplex PCR. On the study's bioinformatics: The number of nucleated cells in each sample was estimated from the amplification of reference gene primers within the assay. To quantify the absolute abundance of each unique TCRbeta CDR3 rearrangement, sequence reads were collapsed and filtered. Productive Simpson clonality was computed per sample as the square root of Simpson's diversity index over productive rearrangements. TCRdb carries this immuneACCESS record with in-frame sequences only. Its versions omit some clonotypes, under half of them owing to an unresolved V gene in the studies checked, with the rest unexplained. V, J and clone size reflect that table, while D and trimming were determined from the DNA. Across this sample there are more than 300,000 clones, with around 84% seen only once. 10% of the sample belongs to the ten largest clones.

Cut back by 5 bases and 7 bases, the V and J ends lie 14 bases apart. The CDR3 runs 13 amino acids, cysteine and phenylalanine included. Only the CDR3 DNA stays, 39 bases, in frame from base 1. For CDR1 and CDR2, the germline V gene lists MNHEY and SVGAGI. The specimen sequenced was PBMCs or T cells enriched from blood (not recorded which). This TCR derives from a woman between 18 and 29 years old who had recovered from COVID-19. The rearrangement combines TRBV6-5 with TRBJ1-2; TRBD1 is a possible D gene, resting on 6 matching bases. CDR3 sequence: CASSRGGESGYTF. The nucleotide sequence reads as follows: TGTGCCAGCAGTCGGGGGGGCGAAAGTGGCTACACCTTC.